A selection of T cell receptor beta chains follows, all from one sample in a study of somatic mutations in cytotoxic T cells in rheumatoid arthritis. Sequencing was performed with immunoSEQ multiplex PCR; in TCRdb, only in-frame clones are kept and a portion is missing. The data hold several thousand clones, with approximately 71% observed a single time. Sequencing used CD8+ T cells sorted from blood. These receptors all stem from a woman aged 45-65 years in good health. CDR3s include the opening cysteine and the closing phenylalanine or tryptophan. A D gene is named only where the DNA matches it firmly. The listing skips clone size in some rows; elsewhere it reads once, few, many or a size class.

>TRBD1|TRBJ1-2|TRBV27|few
TGTGCCAGCAGTTGGACAGGGTATAAGGGCTACACCTTC
CASSWTGYKGYTF
>TRBD1|TRBJ1-2|TRBV7-9|once
TGTGCCAGCAGCTTCCCCCTCGACAGGGCCGAGCATGGCTACACCTTC
CASSFPLDRAEHGYTF
>NA|TRBJ2-4|TRBV7-3|large
TGTGCCAGCAGCTTAACAGGGAGTGGCGAAAACATTCAGTACTTC
CASSLTGSGENIQYF
>TRBD2|TRBJ2-1|TRBV6-6|few
TGTGCCAGCAGTCCCGGGCCGCTAGCGGATGAGCAGTTCTTC
CASSPGPLADEQFF
>NA|TRBJ1-2|TRBV6-6|once
TGTGCCAGCAGTAGGCGGGACGACAACCCAGGGTATGGCTACACCTTC
CASSRRDDNPGYGYTF
>NA|TRBJ2-7|TRBV27|NA
TGTGCCAGCAGGGAATCAGGAGGTGTTGTTAGCTACGAGCAGTACTTC
CASRESGGVVSYEQYF
>NA|TRBJ2-7|TRBV9|few
TGTGCCAGCAGCGTAGGTGGACTGAACTACGAGCAGTACTTC
CASSVGGLNYEQYF
>TRBD1|TRBJ2-3|TRBV29-1|once
TGCAGCGTTGTTTGGCAGGGGGTTCGGCCCACAGATACGCAGTATTTT
CSVVWQGVRPTDTQYF
>TRBD1|TRBJ2-2|TRBV19|medium-sized
TGTGCCAGTAGTATCCAGCGGGGACAGGGCGGGGAGCTGTTTTTT
CASSIQRGQGGELFF
>NA|TRBJ1-6|TRBV5-6|NA
TGTGCCAGCAGCTTGGCGGGGAGCTCCTATAATTCACCCCTCCACTTT
CASSLAGSSYNSPLHF
>TRBD1|TRBJ2-7|TRBV10-3|NA
TGTGCCATCAGTGAGTCTCAAGACAGGGGCGAGCAGTACTTC
CAISESQDRGEQYF
>NA|TRBJ2-5|TRBV9|NA
TGTGCCAGCAGCGTATCTAGTCAAGAGACCCAGTACTTC
CASSVSSQETQYF
>NA|TRBJ2-7|TRBV13|NA
TGTGCCAGCAGCCCCCGCGGCTACTACGAGCAGTACTTC
CASSPRGYYEQYF
>TRBD1|TRBJ2-3|TRBV9|NA
TGTGCCAGCAGCGTTACCAACGGCCGGGACAGGAGGGCAGATACGCAGTATTTT
CASSVTNGRDRRADTQYF
>NA|TRBJ2-1|TRBV5-6|NA
TGTGCCAGCAGCTTGGATTGGTTAGGGGGCTACAATGAGCAGTTCTTC
CASSLDWLGGYNEQFF
>NA|TRBJ2-7|TRBV27|NA
TGTGCCAGCAGTTCTCGAACAGGGTACGAGCAGTACTTC
CASSSRTGYEQYF
>TRBD2|TRBJ2-2|TRBV13|NA
TGTGCCAGCGAGCGGGGGGGGCCGGGCACCGGGGAGCTGTTTTTT
CASERGGPGTGELFF
>NA|TRBJ2-1|TRBV28|few
TGTGCCAGCAGTTTATTTGGAGGCTGGCAGTTCTTC
CASSLFGGWQFF
>NA|TRBJ1-2|TRBV18|NA
TGTGCCAGCTCACCAGGGAGGGCTAGGTCCCCCTATGGCTACACCTTC
CASSPGRARSPYGYTF
>TRBD2|TRBJ2-1|TRBV27|NA
TGTGCCAGCAGCCCCACCCCGCGGGGGTCCCAATACAATGAGCAGTTCTTC
CASSPTPRGSQYNEQFF
>TRBD2|TRBJ2-2|TRBV6-5|NA
TGTGCCAGCAGTGTGCTAGCGGGGTCCGGGGAGCTGTTTTTT
CASSVLAGSGELFF
>TRBD1|TRBJ2-1|TRBV27|NA
TGTGCCAGCAGCCCCGGGGGACAGGGAGCGGCTTACAATGAGCAGTTCTTC
CASSPGGQGAAYNEQFF
>TRBD2|TRBJ2-7|TRBV6-1|once
TGTGCCAGCAGTGAAGAAACGGGGGGTGGGGGGATCGACGAGCAGTACTTC
CASSEETGGGGIDEQYF
>NA|TRBJ2-7|TRBV29-1|NA
TGCAGCGTTGAAGATAGGGGAAGTGGATACGAGCAGTACTTC
CSVEDRGSGYEQYF
>TRBD2|TRBJ2-1|TRBV10-3|NA
TGTGCCATCAGTGACCCGGGACTAGCGGTGAATGAGCAGTTCTTC
CAISDPGLAVNEQFF
>TRBD1|TRBJ1-1|TRBV25-1|NA
TGTGCCACCAAGAAGGGGGCGAACACTGAAGCTTTCTTT
CATKKGANTEAFF
>NA|TRBJ2-7|TRBV27|NA
TGTGCCAGCAGTACACGGTCCATCCTGGGGGACTACGAGCAGTACTTC
CASSTRSILGDYEQYF
>NA|TRBJ2-7|TRBV27|NA
TGTGCCAGCAGGTCCTTCTACTCCTACGAGCAGTACTTC
CASRSFYSYEQYF
>TRBD1|TRBJ2-1|TRBV13|NA
TGTGCCAGCAGCCCGGACAGGGTGTTAGCGTTCTTC
CASSPDRVLAFF
>TRBD1|TRBJ1-2|TRBV7-9|NA
TGTGCCAGCAGCTTAGCCGACAGGGACGGCTACACCTTC
CASSLADRDGYTF
>NA|TRBJ2-7|TRBV7-9|NA
TGTGCCAGCAGCTTAGAAGCGCTTTCCTACGAGCAGTACTTC
CASSLEALSYEQYF
>NA|TRBJ1-4|TRBV6-1|few
TGTGCCAGCAGCCCCTGGGTGGGAGATGAAAAACTGTTTTTT
CASSPWVGDEKLFF
>NA|TRBJ1-1|TRBV2|NA
TGTGCCGGGGAAGGGTGGGAGAGGAACACTGAAGCTTTCTTT
CAGEGWERNTEAFF
>TRBD1|TRBJ1-6|TRBV6-5|NA
TGTGCCAGCAGGACCCGGGACAGGGAAAATTCACCCCTCCACTTT
CASRTRDRENSPLHF
>NA|TRBJ2-7|TRBV5-1|NA
TGCGCCAGCAGCTTGAGTCAGGCTCGCGAGCAGTACTTC
CASSLSQAREQYF
>NA|TRBJ2-7|TRBV6-5|few
TGTGCCAGCGCTACTGGCTACGAGCAGTACTTC
CASATGYEQYF
>TRBD1|TRBJ2-7|TRBV6-5|NA
TGTGCCAGCAGTTACGGGACAGGGTTCTACGAGCAGTACTTC
CASSYGTGFYEQYF